This TCR beta chain was identified during a study of naive and memory T cell subsets. Overall study results and limits: A few larger clonotypes appeared in naive repertoires, especially CD8, possibly memory cells re-expressing CD45RA.

This clonotype came up a few times. Its specificity is not known. V shed 3 bases and J shed 4 bases, with 13 bases lying between them. This CDR3 spans 15 amino acids. Germline CDR1 is LGHNA and CDR2 is YSLEER. An equimolar mix of two oligonucleotides served as the beta constant-region primer for TRBC1 and TRBC2. Nested alpha and beta constant-region primers with the SP2 primer drove four PCR rounds on ligated cDNA. TCRdb re-called the UMI-ligation and nested PCR reads through MiXCR, storing one row per CDR3 protein. The profile shows fewer than 150,000 distinct CDR3 sequences, about a fifth of them singletons.

The sequence derives from a human donor in good health. The specimen was naive CD8+ T cells from blood. The genes are TRBV4-3 and TRBJ2-1; D is ambiguous. CDR3 loop: CASSQGLGNYNEQFF. CDR3 in DNA: TGCGCCAGCAGCCAGGGGTTAGGAAATTACAATGAGCAGTTCTTC.